A single TCR beta chain is shown here with its context. Its antigen is unidentified. This sample is part of a study of beta chain features in type 1 diabetes. CDR1 and CDR2 (germline): SGHNT, YYREEE (reference sequence). Germline trimming cut 2 bases from V and 5 bases from J; bases unmatched to any gene: 5. This CDR3 region has 15 residues. Study results and limitations: There was a moderate but significant shortening of TCRB CDR3s in all four CD4+ subsets of Type 1 diabetes patients. Naive, central memory and Treg TCRB repertoires seemed to resemble each other more closely in patients than they did in healthy donors.

Expressed TCRB transcripts got sequenced, as all isolated RNA was reverse transcribed. The repertoire was sequenced with immunoSEQ multiplex PCR; TCRdb's copy has only in-frame clones and lacks some. Of about 260,000 clones listed, around 25% were seen once; the top ten hold about 0.012%. The TCR comes from a young woman with type 1 diabetes. V is TRBV5-4 and J is TRBJ2-5, with 11 bases matching TRBD2. Material for sequencing was naive CD4+ T cells from blood. The CDR3 DNA reads TGTGCCAGCAGCTTAACTAGCGGGAGAGTGGAGACCCAGTACTTC. This codes for CASSLTSGRVETQYF.